Below, one T cell receptor (beta chain) is given with its context. What it binds is unknown. These data come from a study of cytomegalovirus exposure and HLA in healthy donors. For the study at large: Inside one of the first data releases sat roughly 80 million unique TCRs taken from HLA-typed donors. Overall study findings and caveats: For TCR beta chains, V- and J-gene trimming was later linked to a missense DCLRE1C variant. In a later analysis, parvovirus B19, influenza, CMV and Epstein-Barr virus appeared linked to several top co-occurrence clusters.

PCR was performed using 60 Vbeta and 13 Jbeta primers. Generated by immunoSEQ multiplex PCR, the TCRdb table keeps only in-frame clones and is missing some. The data show over 65,000 clones, about 75% seen once. V trimming: 4 bases; J trimming: 2 bases; junction bases outside the gene matches: 4. CDR3 length equals 16 residues. Germline V gives CDR1 MDHEN, CDR2 SYDVKM. This clonotype originated in a woman aged 25 to 39 in good health and CMV-seropositive. Sequenced: PBMCs. This chain joins TRBV28 and TRBJ2-5, with 13 positions matching TRBD2. Written as DNA, the CDR3 is TGTGCCAGCAGTTGGACTAGCGGGAGAATTCAAGAGACCCAGTACTTC. This encodes CASSWTSGRIQETQYF.